The next 30 T cell receptor beta chains were all read from a single sample in a study of shared clonotypes between healthy human individuals. Measured with immunoSEQ multiplex PCR; TCRdb has only the in-frame clones, and not every one. The sample has 450,000 to 500,000 clones, almost 80% seen once; the top ten hold more than 10%. Source material: PBMCs. The receptor set was obtained from a woman between 35 and 50 years old in good health. Some clones in this sample may be carry-over from other donors' samples.

The chain carries TRBV7-2 and TRBJ2-6; D is possibly TRBD2 (6 bases). The CDR3 length is 17 residues. The germline gives CDR1 SGHTA, CDR2 FQGNSA. Trimming took 5 bases from V and 0 from J, leaving 14 bases between them. In nucleotides, the CDR3 is TGTGCCAGCAGCCTCCGTCAGGGACTCTCTGGGGCCAACGTCCTGACTTTC. It is translated as CASSLRQGLSGANVLTF.

The chain combines TRBV15 with TRBJ2-1; 8 bases are a match to TRBD1. Trimming took 0 bases from V and 5 from J; bases not matched to a gene: 6. CDR1 and CDR2 from the germline V gene are LNHNV and YYDKDF (reference sequence). CDR3 length: 16 residues. The CDR3 loop is CATSRDQGAPNNEQFF. CDR3 in DNA: TGTGCCACCAGCAGAGATCAGGGGGCCCCCAACAATGAGCAGTTCTTC.

The chain carries TRBV7-2 and TRBJ1-1; D is uncertain. V gave up 1 base and J gave up 1 base, with 7 bases separating them. This CDR3 has 14 residues. Germline V lookup: CDR1 SGHTA, CDR2 FQGNSA. CDR3 loop: CASSLGAENTEAFF. The DNA of the CDR3 is TGTGCCAGCAGCTTAGGGGCTGAGAACACTGAAGCTTTCTTT.

V and J are TRBV11-2 and TRBJ2-2, with a possible D match to TRBD1 (6 bases). The CDR3 loop spans 15 amino acids. Per germline, CDR1 SGHAT and CDR2 FQNNGV. V lost 1 base, J lost 1 base, and 7 bases lay in between. The CDR3 spells CASSLVDRNTGELFF. CDR3 in DNA: TGTGCCAGCAGCTTAGTGGACAGGAACACCGGGGAGCTGTTTTTT.

The rearrangement links TRBV2 to TRBJ2-5; D perhaps matches TRBD1 (6 bases). The CDR3 totals 13 residues. Germline V gene sequence: CDR1 SNHLY, CDR2 FYNNEI. V was trimmed by 7 bases and J by 4 bases, leaving 13 bases between them. The CDR3 DNA is TGTGCCAGCATATCAGGGGCCTTAGAGACCCAGTACTTC. It codes for CASISGALETQYF.

Concerning this clone: A far larger clone is one base from this, pointing to a likely read error. The CDR3 carries no conserved terminal phenylalanine or tryptophan, so it likely arises from a read error. This chain joins TRBV7-9 and TRBJ1-1; D remains unclear. V shed 0 bases and J shed 3 bases, with 8 bases lying between them. CDR3 length equals 14 residues. In germline, CDR1 is SEHNR, CDR2 FQNEAQ (reference sequence). In DNA, the CDR3 is TGTGCCAGCAGCTTAGCGGGCAGCCACACTGAAGCTTTCCTT. It yields the protein CASSLAGSHTEAFL.

This chain links TRBV7-8 with TRBJ2-7; tentatively, D is TRBD2 (6 bases). With 0 bases removed from V and 2 bases from J, the gap between germline ends came to 8 bases. Germline values: CDR1 SGHVS, CDR2 FQNEAQ. The CDR3 consists of 14 residues. The CDR3 protein is CASSLAGGPYEQYF. DNA for the CDR3: TGTGCCAGCAGCTTAGCGGGGGGACCCTACGAGCAGTACTTC.

The table lists this clone with a count of one. The sample contains more than one DNA sequence encoding this CDR3. The gene calls are TRBV28 and TRBJ1-1; the D is unclear. Trimming took 6 bases from V and 4 from J, leaving 9 bases between them. The CDR3 runs to 12 residues. Germline V gives CDR1 MDHEN, CDR2 SYDVKM. CDR3 in amino acids: CASSLPGTEAFF. CDR3 DNA: TGTGCCAGCAGCTTACCGGGCACTGAAGCTTTCTTT.

The chain combines TRBV11-2 with TRBJ1-3; D is uncertain. Germline CDR1 and CDR2: SGHAT and FQNNGV. The V gene lost 5 bases and the J gene lost 0 bases, with 11 bases spanning the gap. The CDR3 is 15 residues long. The chain's CDR3 is CASSTRSSSGNTIYF. For the CDR3, the DNA is TGTGCCAGCAGCACTAGATCCAGCTCTGGAAACACCATATATTTT.

The chain links TRBV11-3 to TRBJ2-7; D remains ambiguous. V lost 0 bases and J lost 3, with 12 bases in between. The CDR3 is 15 residues long. Germline V lookup: CDR1 SGHNT, CDR2 YENEEA. CDR3 bases: TGTGCCAGCAGCTTAGACGGTCAGCACAACTACGAGCAGTACTTC. This translates into CASSLDGQHNYEQYF.

This sequence joins TRBV7-3 and TRBJ2-3; 9 positions agree with TRBD2. The CDR3 runs to 15 residues. Germline V CDR1 and CDR2: SGHTA, FQGTGA. The V and J ends lost 5 bases and 5 bases, in that order; junction bases with no gene match: 8. CDR3 sequence reads: CASSLLAGDIDTQYF. CDR3 DNA sequence: TGTGCCAGCAGCCTCTTAGCGGGAGATATAGATACGCAGTATTTT. Using reference TRBV7-3 and TRBJ2-3 for the parts outside the CDR3, the full variable domain is GAGVSQTPSNKVTEKGKYVELRCDPISGHTALYWYRQSLGQGPEFLIYFQGTGAADDSGLPNDRFFAVRPEGSVSTLKIQRTERGDSAVYLCASSLLAGDIDTQYFGPGTRLTVL.

V gene TRBV7-9 combines with J gene TRBJ1-2; 11 bases map to TRBD1. The germline V gene encodes CDR1 SEHNR and CDR2 FQNEAQ (reference sequence). This CDR3 region has 16 residues. The V and J ends lost 2 bases and 6 bases, in that order; junction bases with no gene match: 8. The CDR3 loop is CASSLSGQGANHGYTF. CDR3 in DNA: TGTGCCAGCAGCTTATCCGGACAGGGGGCGAACCATGGCTACACCTTC.

For the CDR3, the DNA is TGTGCCAGCAGTGAAAGGGGACAGGTACACTCACCCCTCCACTTT. Amino acid sequence: CASSERGQVHSPLHF. V is TRBV25-1 and J is TRBJ1-6; TRBD1 agrees at 8 bases. Germline CDR1 MGHDK, CDR2 SYGVNS. V shed 2 bases, J shed 10 bases, and the junction held 7 bases outside the gene matches. CDR3 length: 15 residues.

The genes are TRBV7-9 and TRBJ2-6; maybe TRBD1 (6 bases). The germline V gene encodes CDR1 SEHNR and CDR2 FQNEAQ (reference sequence). The CDR3 totals 17 residues. With 5 bases removed from V and 2 bases from J, the gap between germline ends came to 16 bases. CDR3 coding DNA: TGTGCCAGCAGCCCACAGGGAAAAGGGGCTGGGGCCAACGTCCTGACTTTC. Protein product: CASSPQGKGAGANVLTF.

The chain has TRBV30 and TRBJ2-2, with D perhaps matching TRBD2 (5 bases). Germline values: CDR1 GTSNPN, CDR2 SVGIG (reference sequence). The CDR3 is 14 amino acids. The germline V and J ends were trimmed by 0 bases and 0 bases, with 5 bases remaining between them. CDR3 sequence: CAWSVDSNTGELFF. The CDR3 coding sequence is TGTGCCTGGAGTGTGGACTCGAACACCGGGGAGCTGTTTTTT.

This clone was counted a single time. This rearrangement joins TRBV11-2 to TRBJ2-2; TRBD2 aligns across 9 bases. J lost 5 bases, V lost 5 bases, and 6 bases had no gene match. The CDR3 is made up of 15 amino acids. Germline V gene sequence: CDR1 SGHAT, CDR2 FQNNGV. The CDR3 here is CASSVAAGGTGELFF. DNA for the CDR3: TGTGCCAGCAGCGTAGCTGCGGGAGGGACCGGGGAGCTGTTTTTT.

This chain links TRBV7-9 with TRBJ2-7, with 9 bases that match TRBD2. Trimming took 1 base from V and 6 from J; bases not matched to a gene: 7. In germline, CDR1 is SEHNR, CDR2 FQNEAQ (reference sequence). The CDR3 runs 15 residues. CDR3 nucleotides: TGTGCCAGCAGCTTAGGTGCGGGAGGGCCTGGCGAGCAGTACTTC. Its translation: CASSLGAGGPGEQYF.

This sequence joins TRBV7-2 and TRBJ1-2; 7 bases agree with TRBD1. The CDR3 has 15 residues. Germline loops: CDR1 SGHTA, CDR2 FQGNSA. V lost 3 bases and J lost 4; bases outside the gene matches: 8. Here the CDR3 reads CASSLGQLLSYGYTF. CDR3 nucleotides: TGTGCCAGCAGCTTGGGACAGCTTCTTTCCTATGGCTACACCTTC.

The sample holds many counts of this clone. This rearrangement joins TRBV11-1 to TRBJ2-7; D may be TRBD1 (6 bases). The CDR3 length is 14 residues. Trimming left V 4 bases short and J 4 bases short, with 14 bases between. The germline V gene encodes CDR1 SGHAT and CDR2 FQDESV (reference sequence). Here the CDR3 DNA reads TGTGCCAGCAGCTACTCGGGGCAGGGGTACGAGCAGTACTTC. Translation gives CASSYSGQGYEQYF.

The CDR3 is CAWSVSGVEQYF. In DNA, the CDR3 is TGTGCCTGGAGTGTATCAGGGGTCGAGCAGTACTTC. The rearrangement links TRBV30 to TRBJ2-7; a possible D gene is TRBD1 (6 bases). The CDR3 spans 12 residues. Germline CDR1 and CDR2: GTSNPN and SVGIG (reference sequence). V was pared by 0 bases and J by 6 bases, with 9 bases between.

In DNA, the CDR3 is TGTGCCAGCAAGGTGGGAGTCTACACCGGGGAGCTGTTTTTT. It encodes CASKVGVYTGELFF. V gene TRBV2 combines with J gene TRBJ2-2, with D perhaps matching TRBD2 (5 bases). This CDR3 contains 14 residues. V gave up 7 bases and J gave up 3 bases, with 12 bases separating them. The germline V gene encodes CDR1 SNHLY and CDR2 FYNNEI. Combining the CDR3 with reference TRBV2 and TRBJ2-2 gives the whole variable domain EPEVTQTPSHQVTQMGQEVILRCVPISNHLYFYWYRQILGQKVEFLVSFYNNEISEKSEIFDDQFSVERPDGSNFTLKIRSTKLEDSAMYFCASKVGVYTGELFFGEGSRLTVL.

The J gene is TRBJ2-2, the V gene TRBV5-1; D gene unclear. The CDR3 sequence is 15 residues long. CDR1 SGHRS and CDR2 YFSETQ come from the germline V gene. Deletions cut 0 bases from V and 1 base from J, with 7 bases between. The DNA for the CDR3 is TGCGCCAGCAGCTTGGACTCCCGGAACACCGGGGAGCTGTTTTTT. Translation gives CASSLDSRNTGELFF. The whole variable domain, filled in from reference TRBV5-1 and TRBJ2-2, reads KAGVTQTPRYLIKTRGQQVTLSCSPISGHRSVSWYQQTPGQGLQFLFEYFSETQRNKGNFPGRFSGRQFSNSRSEMNVSTLELGDSALYLCASSLDSRNTGELFFGEGSRLTVL.

A single count supports this clone. The rearrangement links TRBV4-3 to TRBJ2-3; 8 bases are a match to TRBD2. The CDR3 sequence is 17 residues long. Germline V gene lookup returns CDR1 LGHNA and CDR2 YSLEER. V lost 0 bases and J lost 1; bases outside the gene matches: 6. The CDR3 DNA reads as TGCGCCAGCAGCCAAGAAGCTAGCGGGCGGGGCACAGATACGCAGTATTTT. Translation gives CASSQEASGRGTDTQYF.

Only a few counts were recorded for this clone. This chain links TRBV6-1 with TRBJ1-2; D remains unclear. Germline CDR1 and CDR2: MNHNS and SASEGT. CDR3 length: 13 amino acids. V lost 5 bases and J 4 bases, leaving 11 bases between the germline ends. CDR3 sequence reads: CASSMDSVYGYTF. CDR3 in DNA: TGTGCCAGCAGTATGGACTCTGTCTATGGCTACACCTTC.

The chain combines TRBV11-2 with TRBJ2-7; 7 bases agree with TRBD2. The CDR3 covers 12 residues. Germline values: CDR1 SGHAT, CDR2 FQNNGV. After removal of 6 bases from V and 6 bases from J, the junction contained 5 bases not matched to a gene. CDR3 nucleotides: TGTGCCAGCAGTCGGGGGAGGGGCGAGCAGTACTTC. Residues: CASSRGRGEQYF.

This chain joins TRBV6-6 and TRBJ1-2; the D gene is possibly TRBD1 (5 bases). The germline V and J ends were trimmed by 6 bases and 0 bases, with 11 bases remaining between them. This CDR3 region has 14 residues. Germline V gene sequence: CDR1 MNHNY, CDR2 SVGAGI (reference sequence). The CDR3 sequence: CASRLLQANYGYTF. CDR3 nucleotides: TGTGCCAGCAGGCTATTACAGGCTAACTATGGCTACACCTTC.

This clone showed up just a few times. This sequence joins TRBV7-9 and TRBJ2-1; D is ambiguous. V was cut by 4 bases and J by 9 bases, with 10 bases left in between. CDR1 is SEHNR and CDR2 is FQNEAQ in the germline V gene (reference sequence). The CDR3 totals 12 residues. In DNA, the CDR3 is TGTGCCAGCAGCTCCGGTTTTGGTGAGCAGTTCTTC. It is translated as CASSSGFGEQFF.

The genes are TRBV11-2 and TRBJ1-3; TRBD1 is a possible D gene (6 bases). V lost 5 bases to trimming and J lost 4 bases, with 15 bases between them. The length of the CDR3 is 15 residues. In germline, CDR1 is SGHAT, CDR2 FQNNGV. The CDR3 loop reads CASSLFGGAGNTIYF. Here the CDR3 DNA reads TGTGCCAGCAGCCTATTCGGGGGCGCGGGAAACACCATATATTTT.

A word on this clone: Since a far larger clone is one base different, this is likely a read error. Additional DNA sequences in this sample encode the identical CDR3. The chain uses TRBV13 and TRBJ2-5, with no clear D. The CDR3 loop spans 12 amino acids. Deletions cut 2 bases from V and 9 bases from J, with 10 bases between. Germline CDR1 is PRHDT and CDR2 is FYEKMQ (reference sequence). This CDR3 reads CASSLIGTAQYF. In DNA, the CDR3 is TGTGCCAGCAGCTTAATCGGAACAGCCCAGTACTTC.

The chain has TRBV4-3 and TRBJ1-4; D is unresolved. Germline CDR1 reads LGHNA; CDR2 reads YSLEER. V lost 4 bases, J lost 3 bases, and 18 bases lay in between. CDR3 length: 17 amino acids. In DNA form, the CDR3 reads TGCGCCAGCAGCCTAAACCCCCCAGTCGTACCTAATGAAAAACTGTTTTTT. Translating it yields CASSLNPPVVPNEKLFF.